Listed here is a single T cell receptor (beta chain). Its matching antigen is unknown. Method: immunoSEQ multiplex PCR; TCRdb's copy keeps in-frame clones and lacks some. The top ten hold roughly 3% of the sample, which has under 140,000 clones, 87% seen once. These data belong to a study of T cell responses to AZD1222 COVID-19 vaccine. Study outcomes and limitations: Donors in the cohort were predominantly white British and more often female, and clonal diversity was possibly underestimated. Repertoire sampling happened only post peak T cell response. Reportedly, close to half of spike-specific TCRs are directed against unmutated variant regions. Elevations in Spike-specific TCR breadth and depth followed administration of two AZD1222 doses.

Germline V gene data show CDR1 as LGHNA and CDR2 as YSLEER. The CDR3 spans 17 residues. Trimming removed 1 base at V and 0 bases at J, with 10 bases between. Material: peripheral blood, obtained on day 0 of AZD1222 vaccination. The sequence was collected from an adult in good health. The chain has TRBV4-3 and TRBJ1-6; D is unclear. CDR3 sequence: CASSQGTRSSYNSPLHF. CDR3 nucleotide sequence: TGCGCCAGCAGCCAAGGGACCAGAAGCTCCTATAATTCACCCCTCCACTTT.